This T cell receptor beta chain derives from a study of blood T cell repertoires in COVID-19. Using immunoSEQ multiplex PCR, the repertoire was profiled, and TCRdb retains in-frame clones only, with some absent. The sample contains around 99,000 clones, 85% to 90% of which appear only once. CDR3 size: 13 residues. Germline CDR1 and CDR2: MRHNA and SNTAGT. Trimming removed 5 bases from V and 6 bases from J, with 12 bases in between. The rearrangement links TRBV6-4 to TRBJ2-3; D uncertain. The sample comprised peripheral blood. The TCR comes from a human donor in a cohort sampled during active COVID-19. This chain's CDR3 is CASSLSITDTQYF. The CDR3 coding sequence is TGTGCCAGCAGTCTGTCTATAACGGATACGCAGTATTTT.